This T cell receptor beta chain appears in the sequencing data of a study of neoadjuvant nivolumab and ipilimumab in lung cancer. Study-level background: Patients got nivolumab 3 mg/kg on days 1, 15 and 29; combination added ipilimumab 1 mg/kg day 1. Study-wide results and caveats: TCR richness and clonality were higher in tumors than adjacent uninvolved lung. Resected-tumor TCR richness correlated positively with pretherapy blood richness. TCR receptors were sequenced in few samples.

Concerning this clone itself: The antigen is undetermined.

Sequencing used immunoSEQ multiplex PCR; TCRdb keeps in-frame clones, though not all of them. The sample holds approximately 17,000 clones, around three quarters seen once. Germline CDR1 reads MNHEY; CDR2 reads SVGAGI. CDR3 length: 14 amino acids. V shed 6 bases, J shed 5 bases, and the junction held 9 bases outside the gene matches. The source of this sequence is an adult with non-small cell lung cancer. The V and J genes are TRBV6-5 and TRBJ1-2, with 7 bases fitting TRBD1. Sample: tumor tissue, taken after neoadjuvant nivolumab, alone or with ipilimumab, at or shortly before surgery. The CDR3 region is CASSTQGGRYGYTF. In DNA form, the CDR3 reads TGTGCCAGCAGCACCCAGGGGGGGCGGTATGGCTACACCTTC.